The rows below give T cell receptor beta chains drawn from one sample of a study of identical twins. TCRdb re-derived calls from the 5' RACE reads in MiXCR, one entry per CDR3 protein. The sample contains 200,000 to 250,000 distinct CDR3 sequences, roughly 13% of which appear only once. These data were also filed under a second study, of yellow fever vaccine responses in identical twins.

Material for sequencing was memory (CD45RO+) T cells sorted from blood. The receptor set was obtained from a young woman in good health. CDR3s include the opening cysteine and the closing phenylalanine or tryptophan. The D gene is left open where the match is weak. Size values are once, few and many counts, or a class for expanded clones, and some rows have none.

d_call	clone_size	v_call	j_call	cdr3_nt	cdr3_aa
-	few	TRBV20-1	TRBJ2-1	TGCAGTGCCAAGTTCGTAGGGGCCTACAATGAGCAGTTCTTC	CSAKFVGAYNEQFF
-	-	TRBV5-1	TRBJ1-4	TGCGCCAGGGCTAGAACCGGGACACCTACAACTAATGAAAAACTGTTTTTT	CARARTGTPTTNEKLFF
TRBD2	-	TRBV9	TRBJ2-3	TGTGCCAGCAGCGGAGGAATCGGGACTAGCGGGAGCGCTAGCACAGATACGCAGTATTTT	CASSGGIGTSGSASTDTQYF
-	-	TRBV25-1	TRBJ1-6	TGTGCCAGCGAAGGTGGGGGCGTACGGAATTCACCCCTCCACTTT	CASEGGGVRNSPLHF
TRBD1	many	TRBV24-1	TRBJ2-1	TGTGCCACCAGTGCTCCGACAGGGGGGTACAATGAGCAGTTCTTC	CATSAPTGGYNEQFF
TRBD2	few	TRBV7-2	TRBJ2-1	TGTGCCAGCAGCTATAGCGGGAGTTACTTCAATGAGCAGTTCTTC	CASSYSGSYFNEQFF
-	-	TRBV7-2	TRBJ2-1	TGTGCCAGCAGCTCCTCACCCGCGGAGGGCGAGCAGTTCTTC	CASSSSPAEGEQFF
-	few	TRBV18	TRBJ2-7	TGTGCCAGCGGGGAAATAGGGAGCTCCTACGAGCAGTACTTC	CASGEIGSSYEQYF
TRBD1	few	TRBV6-1	TRBJ2-5	TGTGCCAGCAGCCGGACAGGGGGCGTGGAGACCCAGTACTTC	CASSRTGGVETQYF
TRBD2	-	TRBV29-1	TRBJ2-6	TGCAGCGTTGCGGGGGGATCTGGGGCCAACGTCCTGACTTTC	CSVAGGSGANVLTF
-	many	TRBV9	TRBJ2-7	TGTGCCAGCAGCGTAGAGGGCTACGAGCAGTACTTC	CASSVEGYEQYF
TRBD2	few	TRBV20-1	TRBJ2-3	TGCAGTGCTAGAGATGGGAGGACTAGAAGGGATACGCAGTATTTT	CSARDGRTRRDTQYF